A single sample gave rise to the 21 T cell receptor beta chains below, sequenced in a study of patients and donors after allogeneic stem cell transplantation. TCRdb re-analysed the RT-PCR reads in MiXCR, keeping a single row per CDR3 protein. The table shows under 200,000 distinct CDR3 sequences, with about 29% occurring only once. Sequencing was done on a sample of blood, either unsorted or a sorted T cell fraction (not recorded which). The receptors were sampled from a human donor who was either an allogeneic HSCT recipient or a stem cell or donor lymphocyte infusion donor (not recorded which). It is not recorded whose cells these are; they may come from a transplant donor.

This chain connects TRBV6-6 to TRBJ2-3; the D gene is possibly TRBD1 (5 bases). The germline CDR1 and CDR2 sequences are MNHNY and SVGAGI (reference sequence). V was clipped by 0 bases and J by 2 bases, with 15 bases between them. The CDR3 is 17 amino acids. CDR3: CASSYSGPLQATDTQYF. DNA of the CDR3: TGTGCCAGCAGTTACTCGGGGCCCCTACAAGCCACAGATACGCAGTATTTT.

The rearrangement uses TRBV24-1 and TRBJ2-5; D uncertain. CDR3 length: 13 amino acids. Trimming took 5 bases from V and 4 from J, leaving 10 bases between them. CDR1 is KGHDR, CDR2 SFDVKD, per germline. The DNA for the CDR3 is TGTGCCACCAGTGTCAGTGGCTCAGAGACCCAGTACTTC. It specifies CATSVSGSETQYF.

Written as DNA, the CDR3 is TGTGCCAGCAGTGAATGGCTTAAGGGAGATACGCAGTATTTT. Encoded protein: CASSEWLKGDTQYF. The V call is TRBV6-1, the J call TRBJ2-3; D is unresolved. CDR1 and CDR2 from the germline V gene are MNHNS and SASEGT. The CDR3 is 14 amino acids. V lost 2 bases to trimming and J lost 5 bases, with 11 bases between them.

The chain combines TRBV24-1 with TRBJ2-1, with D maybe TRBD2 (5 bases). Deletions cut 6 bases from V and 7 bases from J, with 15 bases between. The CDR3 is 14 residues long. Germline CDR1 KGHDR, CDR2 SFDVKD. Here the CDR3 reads CATSIEGLDNEQFF. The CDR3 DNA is TGTGCCACCAGTATTGAGGGCCTGGATAATGAGCAGTTCTTC.

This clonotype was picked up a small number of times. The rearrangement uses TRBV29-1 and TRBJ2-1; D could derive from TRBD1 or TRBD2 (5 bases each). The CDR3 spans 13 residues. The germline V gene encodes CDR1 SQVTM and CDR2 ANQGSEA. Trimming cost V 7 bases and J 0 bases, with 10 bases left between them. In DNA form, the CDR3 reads TGCAGCGCGGGGCCTCGCTCCTACAATGAGCAGTTCTTC. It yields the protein CSAGPRSYNEQFF.

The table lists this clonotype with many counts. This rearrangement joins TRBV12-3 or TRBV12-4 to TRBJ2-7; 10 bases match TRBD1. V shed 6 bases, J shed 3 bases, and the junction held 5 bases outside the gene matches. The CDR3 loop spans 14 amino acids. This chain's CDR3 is CASSPGQGIYEQYF. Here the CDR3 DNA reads TGTGCCAGCAGCCCGGGACAGGGGATCTACGAGCAGTACTTC.

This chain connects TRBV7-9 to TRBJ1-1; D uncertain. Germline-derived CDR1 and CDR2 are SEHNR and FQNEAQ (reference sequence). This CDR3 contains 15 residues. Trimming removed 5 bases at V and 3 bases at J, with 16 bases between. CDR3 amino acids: CASSPSREFHTEAFF. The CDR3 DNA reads TGTGCCAGCAGCCCCAGCCGGGAGTTTCACACTGAAGCTTTCTTT.

CDR3 sequence (DNA): TGCGCCAGCAGCCTCGGGGGTAGATTCACCGGGGAGCTGTTTTTT. It translates to CASSLGGRFTGELFF. This rearrangement joins TRBV4-1 to TRBJ2-2; D is possibly TRBD2 (6 bases). V lost 4 bases and J lost 4, with 13 bases in between. This CDR3 is 15 amino acids long. The V gene's germline CDR1 is MGHRA and CDR2 YSYEKL.

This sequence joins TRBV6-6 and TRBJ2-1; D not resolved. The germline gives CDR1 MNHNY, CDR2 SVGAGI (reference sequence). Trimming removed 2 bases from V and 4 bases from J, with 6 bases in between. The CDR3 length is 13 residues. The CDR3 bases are TGTGCCAGCAGTTACAGCTTATACAATGAGCAGTTCTTC. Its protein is CASSYSLYNEQFF.

CDR3 in amino acids: CATSDLRTGEDGELFF. The CDR3 DNA is TGTGCCACCAGTGATCTAAGGACAGGGGAGGACGGGGAGCTGTTTTTT. The gene calls are TRBV24-1 and TRBJ2-2, with 9 nucleotides matching TRBD1. The germline CDR1 and CDR2 sequences are KGHDR and SFDVKD. The length of the CDR3 is 16 residues. Unmatched junction bases numbered 8, after V lost 3 bases and J lost 7 bases.

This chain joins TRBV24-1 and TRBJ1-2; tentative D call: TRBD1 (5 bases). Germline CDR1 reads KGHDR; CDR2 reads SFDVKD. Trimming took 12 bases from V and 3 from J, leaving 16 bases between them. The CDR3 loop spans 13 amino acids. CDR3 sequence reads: CAVRFRGYYGYTF. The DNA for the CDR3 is TGTGCCGTCAGGTTCCGGGGGTACTATGGCTACACCTTC.

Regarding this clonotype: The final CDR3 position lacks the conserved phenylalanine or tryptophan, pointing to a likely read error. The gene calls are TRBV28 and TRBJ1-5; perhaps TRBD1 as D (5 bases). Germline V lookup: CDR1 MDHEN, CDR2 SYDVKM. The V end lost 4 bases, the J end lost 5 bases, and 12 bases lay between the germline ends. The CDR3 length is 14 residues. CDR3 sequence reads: CASSWGGGYQPQHL. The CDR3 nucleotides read TGTGCCAGCAGTTGGGGGGGAGGTTATCAGCCCCAGCATTTG.

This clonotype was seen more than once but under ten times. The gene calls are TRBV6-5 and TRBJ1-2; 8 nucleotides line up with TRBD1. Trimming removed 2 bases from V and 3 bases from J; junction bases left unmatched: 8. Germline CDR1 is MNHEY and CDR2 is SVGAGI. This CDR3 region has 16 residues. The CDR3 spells CASSYLESQGDYGYTF. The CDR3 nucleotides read TGTGCCAGCAGTTACCTCGAGTCACAGGGGGACTATGGCTACACCTTC.

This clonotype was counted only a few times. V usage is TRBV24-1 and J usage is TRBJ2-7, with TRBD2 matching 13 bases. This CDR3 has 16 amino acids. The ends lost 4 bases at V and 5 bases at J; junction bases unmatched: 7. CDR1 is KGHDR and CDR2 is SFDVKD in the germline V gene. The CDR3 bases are TGTGCCACCAGTGACCCTACTAGCGGGAGGGGAAACGAGCAGTACTTC. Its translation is CATSDPTSGRGNEQYF.

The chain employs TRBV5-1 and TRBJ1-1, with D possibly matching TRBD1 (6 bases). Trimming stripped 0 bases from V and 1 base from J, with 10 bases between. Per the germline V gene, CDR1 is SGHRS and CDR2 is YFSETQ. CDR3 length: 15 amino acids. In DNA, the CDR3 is TGCGCCAGCAGCTTGGAACAGGGCAAGAACACTGAAGCTTTCTTT. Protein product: CASSLEQGKNTEAFF.

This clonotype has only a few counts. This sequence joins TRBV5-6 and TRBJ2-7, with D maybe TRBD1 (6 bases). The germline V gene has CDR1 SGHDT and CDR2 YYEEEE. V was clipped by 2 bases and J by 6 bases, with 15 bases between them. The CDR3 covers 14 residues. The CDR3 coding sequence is TGTGCCAGCAGCTTCACAGGGCCTCGAAGCGAGCAGTACTTC. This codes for CASSFTGPRSEQYF. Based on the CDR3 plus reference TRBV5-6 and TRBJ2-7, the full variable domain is DAGVTQSPTHLIKTRGQQVTLRCSPKSGHDTVSWYQQALGQGPQFIFQYYEEEERQRGNFPDRFSGHQFPNYSSELNVNALLLGDSALYLCASSFTGPRSEQYFGPGTRLTVT.

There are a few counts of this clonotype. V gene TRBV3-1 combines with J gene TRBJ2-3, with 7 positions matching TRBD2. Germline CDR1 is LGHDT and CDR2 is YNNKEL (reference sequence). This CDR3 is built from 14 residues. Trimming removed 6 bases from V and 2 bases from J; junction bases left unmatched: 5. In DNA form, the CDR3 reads TGTGCCAGCAGTATAGCGGGCTTCACAGATACGCAGTATTTT. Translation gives CASSIAGFTDTQYF.

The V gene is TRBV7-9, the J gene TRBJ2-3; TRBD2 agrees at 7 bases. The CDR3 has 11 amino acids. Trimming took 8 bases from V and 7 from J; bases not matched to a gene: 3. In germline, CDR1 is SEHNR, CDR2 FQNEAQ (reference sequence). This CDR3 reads CASPAGHTQYF. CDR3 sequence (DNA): TGTGCCAGCCCAGCGGGACATACGCAGTATTTT.

The CDR3 DNA is TGTGCCAGCAGATTCACAGGGTTTGGAGAGACCCAGTACTTC. As protein: CASRFTGFGETQYF. The rearrangement uses TRBV6-5 and TRBJ2-5, with D tentatively TRBD1 (6 bases). The CDR3 spans 14 residues. V lost 6 bases to trimming and J lost 4 bases, with 15 bases between them. Germline V gene lookup returns CDR1 MNHEY and CDR2 SVGAGI.

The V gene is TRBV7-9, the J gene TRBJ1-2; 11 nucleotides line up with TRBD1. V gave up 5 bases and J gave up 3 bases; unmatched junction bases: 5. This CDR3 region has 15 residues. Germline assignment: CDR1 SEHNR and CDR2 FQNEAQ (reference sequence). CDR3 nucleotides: TGTGCCAGCAGCACTTTGGGACAGGGGGACTATGGCTACACCTTC. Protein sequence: CASSTLGQGDYGYTF.

CDR3 coding DNA: TGCGCCAGCACTCGGGGCCCGAGCTCTGGAAACACCATATATTTT. Translating it yields CASTRGPSSGNTIYF. V and J are TRBV5-1 and TRBJ1-3; possibly TRBD1 for D (5 bases). V lost 6 bases and J 0 bases, leaving 13 bases between the germline ends. The CDR3 spans 15 residues. Per the germline V gene, CDR1 is SGHRS and CDR2 is YFSETQ.